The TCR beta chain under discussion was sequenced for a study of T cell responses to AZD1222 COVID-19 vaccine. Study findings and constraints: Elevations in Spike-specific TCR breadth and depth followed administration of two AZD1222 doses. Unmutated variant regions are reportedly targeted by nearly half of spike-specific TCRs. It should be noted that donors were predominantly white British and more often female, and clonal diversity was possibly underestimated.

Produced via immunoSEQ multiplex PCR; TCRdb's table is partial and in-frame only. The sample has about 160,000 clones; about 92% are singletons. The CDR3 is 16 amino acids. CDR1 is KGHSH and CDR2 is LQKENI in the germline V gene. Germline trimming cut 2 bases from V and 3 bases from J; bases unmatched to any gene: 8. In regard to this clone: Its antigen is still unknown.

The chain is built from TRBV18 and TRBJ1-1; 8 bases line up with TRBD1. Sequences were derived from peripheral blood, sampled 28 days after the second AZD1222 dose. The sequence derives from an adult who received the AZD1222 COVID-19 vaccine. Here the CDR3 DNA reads TGTGCCAGCTCACCAGTCAGGGGGCCGGTTGACACTGAAGCTTTCTTT. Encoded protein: CASSPVRGPVDTEAFF.